Listed here is a single T cell receptor beta chain. Mismatch with germline at one junction end may stem from a read error. TCRdb passed the PCR reads through MiXCR, listing each CDR3 protein once. The data show 9,000 to 15,000 distinct CDR3 sequences, approximately 50% seen once. The record originates from a study of CD4 and CD8 cells across lung adenocarcinoma regions. Samples came from patients with localized non-small cell lung adenocarcinoma. This clonotype was sampled from a female donor with lung adenocarcinoma. The CD4 and CD8 labels of this study may be unreliable. Input material: CD8+ T cells from the center of a lung tumor.

The CDR3 sequence is CASGTLASDQETQYF. DNA of the CDR3: TGTGCCAGCGGGACACTGGCGAGCGACCAAGAGACGCAGTACTTC. This chain uses TRBV6-1 with TRBJ2-5; D may be TRBD1 (6 bases). The CDR3 spans 15 residues. CDR1 and CDR2 from the germline V gene are MNHNS and SASEGT.